The present TCR beta chain was sequenced within a study of lymphopenia after photon versus proton radiotherapy. V was cut by 1 base and J by 10 bases, with 8 bases left in between. Germline V gene sequence: CDR1 SEHNR, CDR2 FQNEAQ (reference sequence). The CDR3 covers 12 residues. Produced via immunoSEQ multiplex PCR; TCRdb's table is partial and in-frame only. The sample has 25,000 to 30,000 clones; around 85% are singletons. The study's findings and limits: Under photons, naive T cells and diversity fell while effector/memory populations rose. After lymphocyte nadir, photon-treated repertoires showed oligoclonal expansion, especially CD8+ Temra.

Comment on this clone: Its specificity is not known.

The rearrangement uses TRBV7-9 and TRBJ2-1; D call uncertain. The sequenced sample was peripheral blood, obtained from a patient treated with photon-based radiotherapy. The receptor comes from a man aged 50 or older with gastric cancer. CDR3 sequence (DNA): TGTGCCAGCAGCTTAGAAACCGGAGAGCAGTTCTTC. Protein: CASSLETGEQFF.